The 30 T cell receptor beta chains in this list originate from one sample, sequenced in a study of blood T cell repertoires in COVID-19. The protocol was immunoSEQ multiplex PCR, while the TCRdb copy is restricted to in-frame clones and leaves out a portion. The sample carries roughly 60,000 clones, around 86% recorded once. The sample taken for sequencing was peripheral blood. These receptors were obtained from a man in his 70s with acute or convalescent COVID-19.

The chain carries TRBV9 and TRBJ2-3; a possible D gene is TRBD1 (5 bases). CDR3 length: 14 residues. Germline V gene data show CDR1 as SGDLS and CDR2 as YYNGEE. V lost 3 bases and J 0 bases, leaving 8 bases between the germline ends. CDR3 in amino acids: CASSERQSTDTQYF. DNA for the CDR3: TGTGCCAGCAGCGAAAGACAGAGCACAGATACGCAGTATTTT.

The chain is built from TRBV23-1 and TRBJ2-7; possible D gene TRBD2, 7 bases. TRBV23-1 is placed among ORFs of uncertain function. The CDR3 is made up of 14 amino acids. Deletions cut 8 bases from V and 1 base from J, with 15 bases between. CDR3 bases: TGCGCCAGCCTCATGGGGGGGGCATCCTACGAGCAGTACTTC. Its protein is CASLMGGASYEQYF.

The chain joins TRBV6-1 to TRBJ2-6, with no clear D. The CDR3 has 16 amino acids. V lost 3 bases, J lost 0 bases, and 9 bases lay in between. The germline V gene encodes CDR1 MNHNS and CDR2 SASEGT. The CDR3 reads CASSDNSFSGANVLTF. The CDR3 DNA reads as TGTGCCAGCAGTGACAACAGCTTCTCTGGGGCCAACGTCCTGACTTTC.

This chain joins TRBV30 and TRBJ1-1, with D unclear. The CDR3 runs to 14 residues. Trimming stripped 4 bases from V and 0 bases from J, with 12 bases between. Germline CDR1 reads GTSNPN; CDR2 reads SVGIG (reference sequence). The CDR3 spells CAWKSGFMNTEAFF. The CDR3 bases are TGTGCCTGGAAATCCGGGTTCATGAACACTGAAGCTTTCTTT. Combining the CDR3 with reference TRBV30 and TRBJ1-1 gives the whole variable domain SQTIHQWPATLVQPVGSPLSLECTVEGTSNPNLYWYRQAAGRGLQLLFYSVGIGQISSEVPQNLSASRPQDRQFILSSKKLLLSDSGFYLCAWKSGFMNTEAFFGQGTRLTVV.

The chain uses TRBV5-1 and TRBJ2-4; tentative D call: TRBD2 (6 bases). Trimming removed 3 bases from V and 7 bases from J, with 23 bases in between. This CDR3 has 17 amino acids. Germline V gene lookup returns CDR1 SGHRS and CDR2 YFSETQ. The CDR3 bases are TGCGCCAGCAGCTCACTACTCGGGACGGATGGGGGGAACATTCAGTACTTC. It encodes CASSSLLGTDGGNIQYF.

This clone has a handful of counts. The rearrangement uses TRBV7-8 and TRBJ2-2; 9 positions match TRBD1. The germline gives CDR1 SGHVS, CDR2 FQNEAQ. The CDR3 runs 17 residues. The trim removed 0 bases at V and 3 bases at J, leaving 5 bases unmatched. CDR3 loop: CASSLAHRGRDTGELFF. CDR3 coding DNA: TGTGCCAGCAGCTTAGCGCACAGGGGGCGCGACACCGGGGAGCTGTTTTTT.

J is TRBJ1-1 and V is TRBV30; a weak D match, TRBD1 (5 bases). Germline CDR1 is GTSNPN and CDR2 is SVGIG (reference sequence). V was trimmed by 2 bases and J by 6 bases, leaving 16 bases between them. The CDR3 is made up of 14 amino acids. DNA of the CDR3: TGTGCCTGGAGTATACGGGGGGGTGGCCCTGAAGCTTTCTTT. Encoded protein: CAWSIRGGGPEAFF.

V is TRBV20-1 and J is TRBJ1-1; the match to TRBD1 covers 8 bases. Germline V gives CDR1 DFQATT, CDR2 SNEGSKA (reference sequence). The CDR3 extends over 15 amino acids. V shed 3 bases and J 5 bases; nucleotides not matched to a gene: 11. The CDR3 loop is CSASPRGRVATEAFF. The DNA for the CDR3 is TGCAGTGCTAGTCCCAGGGGGCGTGTAGCGACTGAAGCTTTCTTT.

The chain carries TRBV28 and TRBJ1-3, with D possibly TRBD1 on 5 matching bases. V shed 3 bases and J shed 7 bases, with 13 bases lying between them. The CDR3 has 14 amino acids. The germline V gene has CDR1 MDHEN and CDR2 SYDVKM. The CDR3 DNA follows: TGTGCCAGCAGTTTCCCAGGGTTCGGGAACACCATATATTTT. As protein: CASSFPGFGNTIYF.

This rearrangement joins TRBV4-2 to TRBJ1-4; no clear D. The CDR3 has 14 amino acids. CDR1 is LGHNA, CDR2 YNFKEQ, per germline. V was clipped by 3 bases and J by 0 bases, with 5 bases between them. Here the CDR3 DNA reads TGTGCCAGCAGCCACCCAGCAACTAATGAAAAACTGTTTTTT. It is translated as CASSHPATNEKLFF.

This clone was detected only a few times. The rearrangement uses TRBV1 and TRBJ1-5; TRBD1, the table's D call, was not compared with the DNA. TRBV1 constitutes a pseudogene. The CDR3 is 16 amino acids. The CDR3 DNA sequence: TGCACCAGCAGCCAAGGTTACAGGGGATTCAATCAGCCCCAGCATTTT. Residues: CTSSQGYRGFNQPQHF.

The V and J genes are TRBV6-6 and TRBJ1-1, with 7 bases identical to TRBD1. The CDR3 is 14 residues long. Germline lookup yields CDR1 MNHNY and CDR2 SVGAGI (reference sequence). After removal of 0 bases from V and 5 bases from J, the junction contained 3 bases not matched to a gene. CDR3 protein: CASSYSGGETEAFF. The CDR3 DNA reads as TGTGCCAGCAGTTACTCAGGGGGCGAAACTGAAGCTTTCTTT.

The chain employs TRBV7-3 and TRBJ2-7; the D gene is possibly TRBD2 (6 bases). With 3 bases removed from V and 3 bases from J, the gap between germline ends came to 12 bases. The CDR3 totals 14 residues. CDR1 is SGHTA, CDR2 FQGTGA, per germline. CDR3 coding DNA: TGTGCCAGCAGCTTCCCTACTAGCTGCTACGAGCAGTACTTC. Its translation is CASSFPTSCYEQYF.

This chain connects TRBV7-3 to TRBJ2-7, with a tentative D call TRBD2 (6 bases). There are 13 residues in the CDR3. The V end lost 2 bases, the J end lost 6 bases, and 11 bases lay between the germline ends. Germline-derived CDR1 and CDR2 are SGHTA and FQGTGA. The CDR3 DNA reads as TGTGCCAGCAGCTTACAAGGACTATCCGAGCAGTACTTC. This sequence encodes CASSLQGLSEQYF.

In this sample, this clone turned up once. This sequence joins TRBV4-1 and TRBJ1-5; a possible D gene is TRBD1 (5 bases). Germline V gene lookup returns CDR1 MGHRA and CDR2 YSYEKL. This CDR3 comprises 15 residues. V lost 4 bases and J lost 10, with 20 bases in between. CDR3 in DNA: TGCGCCAGCAGCCTAGAATCCAACGGGGGTGGTCCCCAGCATTTT. Residues: CASSLESNGGGPQHF.

The V call is TRBV10-3, the J call TRBJ2-3; D gene unclear. V lost 0 bases to trimming and J lost 0 bases, with 7 bases between them. The length of the CDR3 is 15 residues. CDR1 and CDR2 from the germline V gene are ENHRY and SYGVKD. The CDR3 DNA reads TGTGCCATCAGTGAGTCTTTACAGAGCACAGATACGCAGTATTTT. It yields the protein CAISESLQSTDTQYF.

This sequence joins TRBV27 and TRBJ1-2; D remains unclear. Per germline, CDR1 MNHEY and CDR2 SMNVEV (reference sequence). This CDR3 is 19 amino acids long. V lost 2 bases, J lost 1 base, and 23 bases lay in between. In DNA, the CDR3 is TGTGCCAGCAGTTTAGCAAGTTTCCCGGGGTTGGTGGGTAACTATGGCTACACCTTC. Translation: CASSLASFPGLVGNYGYTF.

The chain is built from TRBV19 and TRBJ2-1; 12 bases are shared with TRBD2. Trimming removed 6 bases from V and 12 bases from J; junction bases left unmatched: 9. From germline, CDR1 is LNHDA and CDR2 SQIVND (reference sequence). The CDR3 contains 14 residues. CDR3 nucleotides: TGTGCCAGTAGGTCTAGCGGGAGGGCCGGGGGGCAGTTCTTC. Its protein product is CASRSSGRAGGQFF.

V is TRBV30 and J is TRBJ2-1, with 8 positions matching TRBD2. Trimming at V came to 0 bases and at J to 3 bases, leaving 4 bases not matched to a gene. Germline CDR1 reads GTSNPN; CDR2 reads SVGIG (reference sequence). The CDR3 is 15 amino acids. Here the CDR3 DNA reads TGTGCCTGGAGTGTACGGGGGGGGGTCTACAATGAGCAGTTCTTC. Translation: CAWSVRGGVYNEQFF.

The chain uses TRBV7-8 and TRBJ1-1, with a possible D match to TRBD1 (5 bases). V gave up 4 bases and J gave up 4 bases, with 10 bases separating them. CDR1 is SGHVS, CDR2 FQNEAQ, per germline. The length of the CDR3 is 13 residues. In DNA, the CDR3 is TGTGCCAGCAGCTCCGGGGGTGGCACTGAAGCTTTCTTT. Translated, it gives CASSSGGGTEAFF.

The CDR3 sequence is CASSDVSGQVNNQPQHF. For the CDR3, the DNA is TGTGCCAGCAGTGACGTTTCGGGACAGGTAAACAATCAGCCCCAGCATTTT. The V and J genes are TRBV2 and TRBJ1-5, with 8 positions matching TRBD1. The CDR3 has 17 amino acids. V gave up 3 bases and J gave up 3 bases; unmatched junction bases: 10. In germline, CDR1 is SNHLY, CDR2 FYNNEI. The full variable domain, rest sourced from reference TRBV2 and TRBJ1-5, is EPEVTQTPSHQVTQMGQEVILRCVPISNHLYFYWYRQILGQKVEFLVSFYNNEISEKSEIFDDQFSVERPDGSNFTLKIRSTKLEDSAMYFCASSDVSGQVNNQPQHFGDGTRLSIL.

This chain connects TRBV9 to TRBJ2-5, with a tentative D call TRBD1 (6 bases). The length of the CDR3 is 14 residues. From germline, CDR1 is SGDLS and CDR2 YYNGEE. V lost 2 bases, J lost 1 base, and 9 bases lay in between. As DNA, the CDR3 is TGTGCCAGCAGCGTCGGACAGTTCCAAGAGACCCAGTACTTC. The encoded protein is CASSVGQFQETQYF.

As to this clone: This specimen includes other DNA sequences encoding the same CDR3. The chain has TRBV5-1 and TRBJ2-2; D ambiguous. The V end lost 0 bases, the J end lost 2 bases, and 11 bases lay between the germline ends. The CDR3 has 16 amino acids. Germline assignment: CDR1 SGHRS and CDR2 YFSETQ. DNA of the CDR3: TGCGCCAGCAGCTTGGGAGCCCGAACTAACACCGGGGAGCTGTTTTTT. Protein: CASSLGARTNTGELFF.

This clone appeared a single time. This may arise from a read error, as a much more abundant clone is one base away. This chain links TRBV14 with TRBJ1-1; possible D gene TRBD1, 6 bases. Per germline, CDR1 SGHDN and CDR2 FVKESK. The V end lost 6 bases, the J end lost 0 bases, and 11 bases lay between the germline ends. The CDR3 runs 14 residues. Here the CDR3 reads CASSNQGMNTEAFF. In nucleotides, the CDR3 is TGTGCCAGCAGTAATCAGGGGATGAACACTGAAGCTTTCTTT.

The chain combines TRBV19 with TRBJ2-2, with a weak D call TRBD2 (7 bases). Germline CDR1 LNHDA, CDR2 SQIVND (reference sequence). The CDR3 covers 15 residues. V was clipped by 4 bases and J by 4 bases, with 13 bases between them. CDR3 protein: CASSKGGLGTGELFF. CDR3 DNA: TGTGCCAGTAGTAAGGGGGGGTTGGGCACCGGGGAGCTGTTTTTT.

This clone was seen just once. The chain combines TRBV7-9 with TRBJ2-7; TRBD2 might be the D (5 bases). The CDR3 has 13 residues. In germline, CDR1 is SEHNR, CDR2 FQNEAQ (reference sequence). V gave up 0 bases and J gave up 10 bases, with 13 bases separating them. The CDR3 is CASSLANLDSQYF. CDR3 in DNA: TGTGCCAGCAGCTTAGCGAATTTGGACTCCCAGTACTTC.

The V gene is TRBV7-6, the J gene TRBJ2-7; 14 bases agree with TRBD2. The germline gives CDR1 SGHVS, CDR2 FNYEAQ. CDR3 length: 18 amino acids. V was clipped by 0 bases and J by 2 bases; unmatched bases: 6. CDR3 DNA: TGTGCCAGCAGCTTAGCATCGAGACTAGCGGGGGGGACCTACGAGCAGTACTTC. The encoded protein is CASSLASRLAGGTYEQYF.

The chain links TRBV5-1 to TRBJ1-2; no reliable D call. Between the trimmed V and J ends, which lost 4 bases and 8 bases, there was a span of 12 bases. The CDR3 has 12 residues. Germline CDR1 reads SGHRS; CDR2 reads YFSETQ. The CDR3 DNA follows: TGCGCCAGCAGCCCGGACGGAGGAGGCTACACCTTC. It yields the protein CASSPDGGGYTF.

The rearrangement links TRBV19 to TRBJ2-5; 8 nucleotides match TRBD2. Germline trimming cut 4 bases from V and 5 bases from J; bases unmatched to any gene: 6. The CDR3 totals 14 residues. Looked up from germline, CDR1 is LNHDA and CDR2 is SQIVND (reference sequence). The CDR3 nucleotides read TGTGCCAGTAGTAGAGCGGGAGTGAGGGAGACCCAGTACTTC. Its protein product is CASSRAGVRETQYF.

This clone was found once. This chain joins TRBV5-1 and TRBJ2-3; a possible D gene is TRBD1 (5 bases). The germline V and J ends were trimmed by 10 bases and 6 bases, with 21 bases remaining between them. Germline-derived CDR1 and CDR2 are SGHRS and YFSETQ. This CDR3 contains 14 residues. The CDR3 here is CAGSDSLTGDTQYF. CDR3 nucleotide sequence: TGCGCCGGATCAGACAGCCTGACTGGGGATACGCAGTATTTT. The entire variable domain, with the rest obtained from reference TRBV5-1 and TRBJ2-3, is as follows: KAGVTQTPRYLIKTRGQQVTLSCSPISGHRSVSWYQQTPGQGLQFLFEYFSETQRNKGNFPGRFSGRQFSNSRSEMNVSTLELGDSALYLCAGSDSLTGDTQYFGPGTRLTVL.